Each of the 13 T cell receptor beta chains below was sequenced from the same sample in a study of shared clonotypes between healthy human individuals. TCRdb's table, derived via immunoSEQ multiplex PCR, lists solely in-frame clones and lacks some. In the table there are about half a million clones, approximately 84% of which are singletons. The sequenced sample consisted of PBMCs. The source is a woman in her thirties or forties in good health. Some clones in this sample may be carry-over from other donors' samples.

The gene calls are TRBV20-1 and TRBJ2-1, with D maybe TRBD2 (7 bases). CDR1 and CDR2 from the germline V gene are DFQATT and SNEGSKA (reference sequence). The CDR3 loop spans 11 amino acids. Trimming stripped 3 bases from V and 13 bases from J, with 13 bases between. CDR3 loop: CSASNREGQFF. In DNA form, the CDR3 reads TGCAGTGCTAGCAACAGGGAGGGCCAGTTCTTC.

The chain uses TRBV5-1 and TRBJ2-7; 11 nucleotides match TRBD2. Germline CDR1 and CDR2: SGHRS and YFSETQ. CDR3 length: 16 amino acids. Trimming took 1 base from V and 4 from J; bases not matched to a gene: 7. CDR3 loop: CASSLPRASGRYEQYF. The DNA of the CDR3 is TGCGCCAGCAGCTTGCCCAGGGCTAGCGGGAGGTACGAGCAGTACTTC.

The chain links TRBV7-3 to TRBJ2-1; the match to TRBD2 covers 11 bases. V was pared by 5 bases and J by 7 bases, with 13 bases of the junction left unmatched. This CDR3 region has 17 residues. Germline lookup yields CDR1 SGHTA and CDR2 FQGTGA. The CDR3 DNA reads TGTGCCAGCAGCCCCTCAGGTAGCGGGGGGGCGGTGAATGAGCAGTTCTTC. It translates to CASSPSGSGGAVNEQFF.

As for this clone: Given a far larger clone just one base away, this is likely a sequencing read error. This specimen includes other DNA sequences encoding the same CDR3. The rearrangement links TRBV5-6 to TRBJ1-3, with a possible D match to TRBD1 (5 bases). The germline V gene encodes CDR1 SGHDT and CDR2 YYEEEE. CDR3 length equals 16 residues. V lost 4 bases, J lost 0 bases, and 14 bases lay in between. CDR3 nucleotide sequence: TGTGCCAGCAGCGAGGGGCAGCCTCTCTCTGGAAACACCATATATTTT. Amino acids: CASSEGQPLSGNTIYF.

About this clone: A read error likely explains this, since a far larger clone differs by one base. The sample has other DNA sequences that encode this CDR3 too. The chain couples TRBV11-1 to TRBJ1-1; D gene ambiguous. CDR3 length equals 15 residues. Germline V gene lookup returns CDR1 SGHAT and CDR2 FQDESV (reference sequence). CDR3 sequence reads: CASSQRTAGNTEAFF. Written as DNA, the CDR3 is TGTGCAAGCAGCCAAAGGACGGCGGGGAACACTGAAGCTTTCTTT.

As to this clone: A far larger clone is a single base away, which makes a read error likely. Likely a read error: the CDR3 ends without its conserved phenylalanine or tryptophan. Different DNA sequences within this sample yield the same CDR3. The CDR3 sequence is CSVDWAGANVLTL. The CDR3 DNA follows: TGCAGCGTTGACTGGGCCGGGGCCAACGTCCTGACTTTA. The V call is TRBV29-1, the J call TRBJ2-6, with D uncertain. Per the germline V gene, CDR1 is SQVTM and CDR2 is ANQGSEA. The ends were cut back, 3 bases at V and 4 bases at J, with 7 bases in the middle. The CDR3 spans 13 residues.

This clone has just one count. This sequence joins TRBV19 and TRBJ2-6; D is undetermined. V dropped 3 bases and J dropped 3 bases, with 9 bases sitting between them. This CDR3 comprises 15 residues. CDR1 is LNHDA, CDR2 SQIVND, per germline (reference sequence). The CDR3 sequence: CASSMVGLGANVLTF. The CDR3 DNA reads TGTGCCAGTAGTATGGTCGGTCTTGGGGCCAACGTCCTGACTTTC.

The J gene is TRBJ1-2, the V gene TRBV30; D is undetermined. The germline V and J ends were trimmed by 0 bases and 3 bases, with 11 bases remaining between them. Germline V gene data show CDR1 as GTSNPN and CDR2 as SVGIG (reference sequence). The CDR3 runs 14 residues. CDR3 amino acids: CAWSVLGRDYGYTF. The CDR3 region has the DNA TGTGCCTGGAGTGTACTCGGACGCGACTATGGCTACACCTTC.

Points on this clone: Relative to the germline gene, one junction end is altered; a read error may explain this. The J gene is TRBJ2-3, the V gene TRBV7-7; 7 positions agree with TRBD1. Germline CDR1 is SSHAT and CDR2 is FNYEAQ (reference sequence). This CDR3 has 15 amino acids. CDR3 DNA: TGTGCTAGCAGTCAGGGGGTATCTAGCACAGATACGCAGTATTTT. Encoded protein: CASSQGVSSTDTQYF.

The rearrangement joins TRBV11-1 to TRBJ2-4; 8 nucleotides line up with TRBD2. Germline CDR1 and CDR2: SGHAT and FQDESV (reference sequence). CDR3 length equals 18 residues. V shed 5 bases, J shed 1 base, and the junction held 13 bases outside the gene matches. The CDR3 DNA reads TGTGCCAGCAGCCCCAAGGGGACTAGAGGGGGGGCCAAAAACATTCAGTACTTC. It translates to CASSPKGTRGGAKNIQYF.

This chain links TRBV25-1 with TRBJ2-4, with a tentative D call TRBD2 (6 bases). Trimming cost V 6 bases and J 6 bases, with 12 bases left between them. The CDR3 extends over 13 amino acids. The germline V gene encodes CDR1 MGHDK and CDR2 SYGVNS. The DNA for the CDR3 is TGTGCCAGCAGGTCGGGACTCGCAAACATTCAGTACTTC. This sequence encodes CASRSGLANIQYF.

The CDR3 nucleotides are TGCGCCAGCAGTAAGACAATCGGGTCCAGCACAGATACGCAGTATTTT. Translation gives CASSKTIGSSTDTQYF. The chain couples TRBV5-1 to TRBJ2-3; D not resolved. Germline loops: CDR1 SGHRS, CDR2 YFSETQ. Trimming took 5 bases from V and 0 from J, leaving 16 bases between them. CDR3 length equals 16 residues.

The CDR3 loop reads CASSEWGYETQYF. In DNA, the CDR3 is TGCGCCAGCAGCGAGTGGGGTTATGAGACCCAGTACTTC. The chain carries TRBV5-1 and TRBJ2-5; D gene ambiguous. The CDR3 is made up of 13 amino acids. Germline-derived CDR1 and CDR2 are SGHRS and YFSETQ. The V and J ends lost 4 bases and 5 bases respectively, with 12 bases between them.